This T cell receptor (beta chain) was retrieved from a study of blood T cell repertoires in COVID-19 (dated by TCRdb to about 2020). Context from the whole study: Samples from collaborators originated in the United States, Italy and Spain and spanned both the acute and convalescent phases of COVID-19. The prospective study material was composed of cDNA or gDNA derived from T cells, B-cell-depleted T cells, or PBMCs. Subjects who had been exposed to COVID-19, were actively infected with it, or had recovered from it provided the deeply sampled blood TCRbeta repertoires that made up the dataset. The repertoires were released in a freely available public database meant as a resource for research on the immune response to SARS-CoV-2. Samples were obtained from the ongoing ImmuneRACE study (first 160 participants) and from over 1,000 subjects provided by 6 global collaborators. Sample metadata almost always included a de-identified subject ID, COVID-19 status, age in years and sex. Where available, HLA class I and class II types were obtained from metadata supplied by the sample provider rather than from assay-based typing. Study-level results and caveats: The quantity of clinical and demographic metadata differed by source and by participant and was supplied without curation.

A word on this clone: Which antigen it targets is not known. No base qualities exist here, and no much larger clone lies one base off it.

V is pruned by 2 bases and J by 1 base, leaving 14 bases of the junction without a gene match. The CDR3 runs 18 amino acids, cysteine and phenylalanine included. The CDR3 DNA has 54 bases and is translated from base 1. The germline V gene supplies CDR1 SGHTA and CDR2 FQGTGA. TCRbeta CDR3 regions were amplified from genomic DNA using the immunoSEQ Assay, a bias-controlled multiplex PCR. Per the source publication's procedure: Within the assay, amplification of reference gene primers was used to estimate how many nucleated cells each sample contained. To quantify the absolute abundance of each unique TCRbeta CDR3 rearrangement, sequence reads were collapsed and filtered. For each sample, productive Simpson clonality was calculated as the square root of Simpson's diversity index over productive rearrangements. Here the immuneACCESS table is served through TCRdb, limited to in-frame sequences with V and J called. Missing clones are a known gap in these copies; in checked studies unresolved V genes cover under half, and the rest lacks a known reason. V, J and clone size derive from that table, while D and trimming were established from the DNA sequence. The sample table shows fewer than 75,000 clones, and nearly 90% are seen once. The ten largest clones take up roughly 4% of the sample.

Whole blood was collected in K2EDTA tubes by collaborating institutions according to the institutions' own protocols. For TCRbeta analysis, collaborators shipped samples as frozen whole blood, isolated PBMCs, or DNA extracted from either of those sample types. Sequencing used peripheral blood. Here the chain combines TRBV7-3 and TRBJ2-7, and 7 bases in between align with TRBD1. The origin of this receptor is a man in his 70s with acute or convalescent COVID-19. The CDR3 region reads CASSLGPSPGGLSYEQYF. In nucleotides, the sequence is TGTGCCAGCAGCTTAGGGCCTAGCCCAGGGGGTCTGTCCTACGAGCAGTACTTC.